This T cell receptor beta chain derives from a study of shared clonotypes between healthy human individuals. V gave up 5 bases and J gave up 3 bases, with 11 bases separating them. The germline V gene has CDR1 SGHAT and CDR2 FQNNGV. CDR3 length equals 13 residues. Assay: immunoSEQ multiplex PCR; the TCRdb copy retains only in-frame clones and omits some. The sample lists fewer than 800,000 clones, about 90% occurring once. Naive CD8 cells comprised CD45RO-negative, CCR7-positively selected cells, excluding terminally differentiated effector memory CD45RA+ cells. The receptor was derived from a man aged 25 to 40 in good health. The chain has TRBV11-2 and TRBJ2-7; TRBD2 might be the D (6 bases). Source material: naive CD8+ T cells sorted from blood. Here the CDR3 reads CASSQSTSYEQYF. In DNA, the CDR3 is TGTGCCAGCAGCCAATCGACTAGCTACGAGCAGTACTTC.